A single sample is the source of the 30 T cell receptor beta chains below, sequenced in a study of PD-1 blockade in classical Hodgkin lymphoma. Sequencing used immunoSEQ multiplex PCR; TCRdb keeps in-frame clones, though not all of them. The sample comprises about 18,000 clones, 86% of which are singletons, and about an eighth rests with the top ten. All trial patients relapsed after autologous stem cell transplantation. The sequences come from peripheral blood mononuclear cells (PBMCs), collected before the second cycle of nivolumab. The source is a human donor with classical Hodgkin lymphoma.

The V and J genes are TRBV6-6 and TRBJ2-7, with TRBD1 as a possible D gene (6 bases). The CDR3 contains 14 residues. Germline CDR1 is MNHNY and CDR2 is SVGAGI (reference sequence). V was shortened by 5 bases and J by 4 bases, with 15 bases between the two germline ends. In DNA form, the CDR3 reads TGTGCCAGCAGTCCTACAGGGAGTGGGTACGAGCAGTACTTC. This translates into CASSPTGSGYEQYF.

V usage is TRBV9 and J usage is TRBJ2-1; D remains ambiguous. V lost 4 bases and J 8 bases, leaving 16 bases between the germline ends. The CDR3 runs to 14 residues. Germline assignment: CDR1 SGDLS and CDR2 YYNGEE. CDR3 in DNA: TGTGCCAGCAGCCCCGGCTCTTCTGTCGATGAGCAGTTCTTC. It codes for CASSPGSSVDEQFF.

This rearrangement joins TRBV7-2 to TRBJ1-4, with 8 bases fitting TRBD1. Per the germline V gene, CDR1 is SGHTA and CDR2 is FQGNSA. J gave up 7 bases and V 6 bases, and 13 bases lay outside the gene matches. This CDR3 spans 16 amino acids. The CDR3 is CASSRGPTGGGEKLFF. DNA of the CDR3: TGTGCCAGCAGTCGAGGCCCTACAGGGGGTGGTGAAAAACTGTTTTTT.

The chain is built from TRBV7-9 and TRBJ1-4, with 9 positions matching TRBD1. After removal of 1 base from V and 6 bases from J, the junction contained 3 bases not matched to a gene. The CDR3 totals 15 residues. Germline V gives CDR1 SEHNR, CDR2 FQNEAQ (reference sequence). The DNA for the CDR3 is TGTGCCAGCAGCTTAGGGTGGACAGGGGATGAAAAACTGTTTTTT. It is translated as CASSLGWTGDEKLFF.

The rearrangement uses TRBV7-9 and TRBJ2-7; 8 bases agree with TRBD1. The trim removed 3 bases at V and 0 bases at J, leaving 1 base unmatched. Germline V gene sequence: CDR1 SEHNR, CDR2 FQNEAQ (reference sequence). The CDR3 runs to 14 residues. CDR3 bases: TGTGCCAGCAGCTTGACAGGGGCCTCCTACGAGCAGTACTTC. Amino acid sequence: CASSLTGASYEQYF.

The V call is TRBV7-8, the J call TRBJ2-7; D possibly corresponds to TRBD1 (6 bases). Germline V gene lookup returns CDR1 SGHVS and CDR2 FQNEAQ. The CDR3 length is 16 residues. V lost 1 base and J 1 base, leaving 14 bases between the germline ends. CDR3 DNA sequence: TGTGCCAGCAGCTTAGGCTCACAGGGTTTTTCCTACGAGCAGTACTTC. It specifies CASSLGSQGFSYEQYF.

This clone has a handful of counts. The DNA for the CDR3 is TGCGCCAGCAGCTTGGACAATCCCTCTTACAATGAGCAGTTCTTC. This sequence encodes CASSLDNPSYNEQFF. This chain connects TRBV5-1 to TRBJ2-1; D remains ambiguous. This CDR3 spans 15 amino acids. The V and J ends lost 0 bases and 4 bases respectively, with 11 bases between them. Germline V lookup: CDR1 SGHRS, CDR2 YFSETQ.

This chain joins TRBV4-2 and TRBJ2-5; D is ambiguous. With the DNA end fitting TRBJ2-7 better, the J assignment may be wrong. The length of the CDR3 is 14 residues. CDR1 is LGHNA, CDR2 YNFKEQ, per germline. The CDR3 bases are TGTGCCAGCAGCCAAGGGTCTGGTTCCTACGAGCAGTACTTC. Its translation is CASSQGSGSYEQYF.

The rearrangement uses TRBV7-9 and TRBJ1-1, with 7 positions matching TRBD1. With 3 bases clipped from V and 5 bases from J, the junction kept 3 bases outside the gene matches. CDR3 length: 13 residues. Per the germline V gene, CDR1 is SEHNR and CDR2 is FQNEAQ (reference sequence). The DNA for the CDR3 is TGTGCCAGCAGCTTTGACAGGGTTACTGAAGCTTTCTTT. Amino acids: CASSFDRVTEAFF.

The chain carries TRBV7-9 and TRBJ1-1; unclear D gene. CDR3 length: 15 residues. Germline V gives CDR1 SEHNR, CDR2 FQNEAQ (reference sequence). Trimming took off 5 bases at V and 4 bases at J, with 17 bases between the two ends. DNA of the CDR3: TGTGCCAGCAGCCCCGGCGGGGTGTTAGGCACTGAAGCTTTCTTT. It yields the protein CASSPGGVLGTEAFF. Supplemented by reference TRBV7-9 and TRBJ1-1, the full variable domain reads DTGVSQNPRHKITKRGQNVTFRCDPISEHNRLYWYRQTLGQGPEFLTYFQNEAQLEKSRLLSDRFSAERPKGSFSTLEIQRTEQGDSAMYLCASSPGGVLGTEAFFGQGTRLTVV.

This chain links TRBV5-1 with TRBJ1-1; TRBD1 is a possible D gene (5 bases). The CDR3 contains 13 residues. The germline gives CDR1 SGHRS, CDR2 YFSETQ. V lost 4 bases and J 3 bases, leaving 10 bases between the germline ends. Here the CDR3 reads CASSQGIHTEAFF. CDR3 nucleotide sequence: TGCGCCAGCAGCCAGGGTATCCACACTGAAGCTTTCTTT.

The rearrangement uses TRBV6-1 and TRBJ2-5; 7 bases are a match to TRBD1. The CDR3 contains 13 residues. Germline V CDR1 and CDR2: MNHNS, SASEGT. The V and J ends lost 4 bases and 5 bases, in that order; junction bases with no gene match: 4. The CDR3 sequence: CASSARGTETQYF. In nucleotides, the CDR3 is TGTGCCAGCAGTGCCAGGGGGACGGAGACCCAGTACTTC.

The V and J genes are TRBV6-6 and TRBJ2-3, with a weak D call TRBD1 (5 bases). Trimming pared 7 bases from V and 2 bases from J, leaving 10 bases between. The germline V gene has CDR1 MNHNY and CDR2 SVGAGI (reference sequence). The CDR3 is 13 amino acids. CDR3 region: CASTGKYTDTQYF. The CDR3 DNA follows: TGTGCCAGCACAGGGAAATACACAGATACGCAGTATTTT.

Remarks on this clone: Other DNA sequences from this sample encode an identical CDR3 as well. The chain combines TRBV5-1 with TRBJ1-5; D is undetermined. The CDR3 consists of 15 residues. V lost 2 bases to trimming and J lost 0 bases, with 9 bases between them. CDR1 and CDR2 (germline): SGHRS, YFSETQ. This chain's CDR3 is CASSLGGISNQPQHF. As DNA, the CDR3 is TGCGCCAGCAGCTTAGGCGGGATTAGCAATCAGCCCCAGCATTTT.

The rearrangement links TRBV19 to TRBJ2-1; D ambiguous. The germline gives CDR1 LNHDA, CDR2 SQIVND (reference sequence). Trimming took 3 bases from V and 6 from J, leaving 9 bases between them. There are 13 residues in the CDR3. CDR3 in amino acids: CASSIAELNEQFF. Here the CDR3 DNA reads TGTGCCAGTAGTATCGCAGAGCTCAATGAGCAGTTCTTC.

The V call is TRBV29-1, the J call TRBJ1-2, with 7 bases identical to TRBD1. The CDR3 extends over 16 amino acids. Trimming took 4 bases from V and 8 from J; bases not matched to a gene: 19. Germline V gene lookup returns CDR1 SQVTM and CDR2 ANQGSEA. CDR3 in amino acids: CSVVAQTLTGTGGYTF. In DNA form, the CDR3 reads TGCAGCGTTGTTGCCCAAACTTTGACAGGGACGGGAGGCTACACCTTC.

This CDR3 is CASSQDGGTTEAFF. In DNA, the CDR3 is TGTGCCAGCAGCCAAGATGGGGGGACCACTGAAGCTTTCTTT. The genes are TRBV4-2 and TRBJ1-1, with a possible D match to TRBD1 (5 bases). This CDR3 spans 14 amino acids. Germline V gene sequence: CDR1 LGHNA, CDR2 YNFKEQ. Trimming took 0 bases from V and 4 from J, leaving 9 bases between them.

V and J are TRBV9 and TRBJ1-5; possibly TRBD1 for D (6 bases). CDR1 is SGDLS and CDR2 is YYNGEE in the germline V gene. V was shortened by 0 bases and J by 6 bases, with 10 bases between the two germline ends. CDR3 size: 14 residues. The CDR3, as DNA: TGTGCCAGCAGCGTAGACAGGGTGGGTCAGCCCCAGCATTTT. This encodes CASSVDRVGQPQHF.

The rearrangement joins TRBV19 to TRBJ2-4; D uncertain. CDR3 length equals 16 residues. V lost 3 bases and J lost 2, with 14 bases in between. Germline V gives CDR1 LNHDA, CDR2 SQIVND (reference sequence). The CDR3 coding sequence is TGTGCCAGTAGTATCGGTTACCTTGATACCAAAAACATTCAGTACTTC. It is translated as CASSIGYLDTKNIQYF.

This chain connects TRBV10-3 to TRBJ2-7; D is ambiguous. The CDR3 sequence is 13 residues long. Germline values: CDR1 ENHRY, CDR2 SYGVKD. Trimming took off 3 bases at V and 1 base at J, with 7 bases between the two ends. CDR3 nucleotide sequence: TGTGCCATCAGTGAAAAACTGTCCTACGAGCAGTACTTC. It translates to CAISEKLSYEQYF.

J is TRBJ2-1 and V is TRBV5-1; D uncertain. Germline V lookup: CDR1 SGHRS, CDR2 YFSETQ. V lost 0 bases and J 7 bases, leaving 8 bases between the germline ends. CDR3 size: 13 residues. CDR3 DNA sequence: TGCGCCAGCAGCTTGGCCGTTACTAATGAGCAGTTCTTC. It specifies CASSLAVTNEQFF.

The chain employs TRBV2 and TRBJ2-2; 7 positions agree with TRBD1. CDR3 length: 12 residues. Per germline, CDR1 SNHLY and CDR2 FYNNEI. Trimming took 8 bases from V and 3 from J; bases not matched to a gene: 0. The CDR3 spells CASDRDTGELFF. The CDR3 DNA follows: TGTGCCAGCGACAGGGACACCGGGGAGCTGTTTTTT.

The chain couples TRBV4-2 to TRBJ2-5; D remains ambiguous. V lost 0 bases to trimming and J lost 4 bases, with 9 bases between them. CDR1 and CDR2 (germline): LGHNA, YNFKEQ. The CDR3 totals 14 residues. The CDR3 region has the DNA TGTGCCAGCAGCCAAGATCTAGGTATAGAGACCCAGTACTTC. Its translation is CASSQDLGIETQYF.

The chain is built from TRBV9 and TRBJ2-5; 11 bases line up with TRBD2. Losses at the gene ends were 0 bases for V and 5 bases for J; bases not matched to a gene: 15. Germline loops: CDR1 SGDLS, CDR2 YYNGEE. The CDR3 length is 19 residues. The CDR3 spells CASSVGGSGGAFRRETQYF. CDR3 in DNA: TGTGCCAGCAGCGTAGGAGGTAGCGGGGGGGCGTTTAGGAGGGAGACCCAGTACTTC. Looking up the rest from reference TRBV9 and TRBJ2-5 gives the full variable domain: DSGVTQTPKHLITATGQRVTLRCSPRSGDLSVYWYQQSLDQGLQFLIQYYNGEERAKGNILERFSAQQFPDLHSELNLSSLELGDSALYFCASSVGGSGGAFRRETQYFGPGTRLLVL.

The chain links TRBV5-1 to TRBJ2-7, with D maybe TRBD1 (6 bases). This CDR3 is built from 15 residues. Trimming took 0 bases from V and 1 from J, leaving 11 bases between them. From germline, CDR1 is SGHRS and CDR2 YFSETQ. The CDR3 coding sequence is TGCGCCAGCAGCTTGGCCCCAGGACAGTCCTACGAGCAGTACTTC. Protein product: CASSLAPGQSYEQYF. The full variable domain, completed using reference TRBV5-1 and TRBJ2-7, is KAGVTQTPRYLIKTRGQQVTLSCSPISGHRSVSWYQQTPGQGLQFLFEYFSETQRNKGNFPGRFSGRQFSNSRSEMNVSTLELGDSALYLCASSLAPGQSYEQYFGPGTRLTVT.

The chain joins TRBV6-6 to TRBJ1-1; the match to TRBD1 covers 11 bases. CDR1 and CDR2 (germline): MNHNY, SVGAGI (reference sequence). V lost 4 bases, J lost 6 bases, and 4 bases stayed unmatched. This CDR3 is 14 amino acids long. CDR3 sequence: CASSLGQGGAEAFF. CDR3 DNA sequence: TGTGCCAGCAGTTTGGGACAGGGGGGCGCTGAAGCTTTCTTT.

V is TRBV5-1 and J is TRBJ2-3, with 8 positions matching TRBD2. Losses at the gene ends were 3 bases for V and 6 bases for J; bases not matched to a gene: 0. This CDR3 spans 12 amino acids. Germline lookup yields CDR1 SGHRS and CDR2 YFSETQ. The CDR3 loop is CASSSSGDTQYF. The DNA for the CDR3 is TGCGCCAGCAGCTCTAGCGGGGATACGCAGTATTTT.

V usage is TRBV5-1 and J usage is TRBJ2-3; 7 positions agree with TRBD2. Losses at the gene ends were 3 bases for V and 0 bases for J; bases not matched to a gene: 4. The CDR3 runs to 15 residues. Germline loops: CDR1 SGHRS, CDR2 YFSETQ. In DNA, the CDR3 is TGCGCCAGCAGCTCTAGCGGACCGAGCACAGATACGCAGTATTTT. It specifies CASSSSGPSTDTQYF.

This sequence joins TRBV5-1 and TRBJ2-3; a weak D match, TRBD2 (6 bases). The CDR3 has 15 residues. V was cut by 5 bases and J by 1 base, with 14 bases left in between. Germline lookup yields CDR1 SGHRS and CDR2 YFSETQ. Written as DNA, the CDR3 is TGCGCCAGCAGTTCTGGGGGGTCCGGCACAGATACGCAGTATTTT. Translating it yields CASSSGGSGTDTQYF. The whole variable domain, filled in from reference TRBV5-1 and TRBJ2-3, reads KAGVTQTPRYLIKTRGQQVTLSCSPISGHRSVSWYQQTPGQGLQFLFEYFSETQRNKGNFPGRFSGRQFSNSRSEMNVSTLELGDSALYLCASSSGGSGTDTQYFGPGTRLTVL.

In DNA, the CDR3 is TGCGCCAGCAGCTTACGGACACAGAACACTGAAGCTTTCTTT. Protein product: CASSLRTQNTEAFF. J is TRBJ1-1 and V is TRBV5-1; possible D gene TRBD1, 5 bases. Per germline, CDR1 SGHRS and CDR2 YFSETQ. V lost 2 bases and J 1 base, leaving 9 bases between the germline ends. The CDR3 has 14 amino acids. The whole variable domain, filled in from reference TRBV5-1 and TRBJ1-1, reads KAGVTQTPRYLIKTRGQQVTLSCSPISGHRSVSWYQQTPGQGLQFLFEYFSETQRNKGNFPGRFSGRQFSNSRSEMNVSTLELGDSALYLCASSLRTQNTEAFFGQGTRLTVV.